This T cell receptor (beta chain) was captured in a study of T cells in Graves' hyperthyroidism and ophthalmopathy. On this clonotype: Its antigen is not known.

The germline V gene has CDR1 SQVTM and CDR2 ANQGSEA. The length of the CDR3 is 14 residues. V dropped 0 bases and J dropped 4; count of bases not matched to a gene: 4. Study results and limitations: Most expanded thyroid clonotypes above 0.001 recurred in blood.

It was RNA transcripts that yielded the amplified TCR beta CDR3 regions. In the first-round RT-PCR of the TCR CDR3, the HTBI primer set was used. MiXCR, run by TCRdb on the multiplex PCR reads, gives a single entry per CDR3 protein. The sample consists of about 560,000 distinct CDR3 sequences, 15% to 18% of them appearing once. This sequence originates from a woman younger than 45 with Graves' hyperthyroidism. This chain links TRBV29-1 with TRBJ2-3; 7 nucleotides match TRBD2. Sequencing was performed on blood. CDR3 amino acids: CSVEDYGRPDTQYF. Here the CDR3 DNA reads TGCAGCGTTGAAGATTACGGGAGGCCAGATACGCAGTATTTT.